This T cell receptor (beta chain) appears in the sequencing data of a study of beta chain features in type 1 diabetes. Staining for CD45RO/CCR7/CD25/CD127/CD95/CD27 allowed sorting of CD4+ naive, central memory, regulatory and stem cell-like memory cells. The investigators reverse transcribed all of the isolated RNA, so they sequenced expressed TCRB transcripts. Profiled with immunoSEQ multiplex PCR; TCRdb holds only in-frame clones, not every one. In the table there are 150,000 to 200,000 clones, almost 65% of which are singletons. The CDR3 has 12 residues. The germline gives CDR1 SGHDT, CDR2 YYEEEE. Trimming took 0 bases from V and 2 from J, leaving 2 bases between them. On this clone itself: No antigen is known for it. Within the sample, other DNA sequences also encode this same CDR3.

Study-level results: Fewer insertions but more deletions were seen at VDJ junctions in type 1 diabetes patients. Comparison showed that naive, central memory and Treg TCRB repertoires appeared more similar among patients than among healthy donors. Across all four CD4+ subsets, people with type 1 diabetes showed modestly shorter TCRB CDR3s. PCR might pick shorter templates more often, in the same way for patients and controls.

V and J are TRBV5-6 and TRBJ2-5, with D uncertain. This TCR was recovered from a man in his thirties or forties with type 1 diabetes. Material for sequencing was naive CD4+ T cells from blood. This chain's CDR3 is CASSLGQETQYF. The CDR3 DNA follows: TGTGCCAGCAGCTTGGGTCAAGAGACCCAGTACTTC.